This TCR beta chain came from a study of T cell responses to AZD1222 COVID-19 vaccine. Study-level results: At study baseline, merely more than 5 AZD1222 recipients were seropositive. Sampling that yielded the repertoires occurred only after the peak T cell response. Females outnumbered males among donors, who were mostly white British; clonal diversity was possibly underestimated.

TCRdb keeps only in-frame clones here, not all; method: immunoSEQ multiplex PCR. The table records about 200,000 clones, around 93% of them present only once. A note on this clone: The antigen is unknown.

This clonotype originated in an adult in good health. The sequencing used peripheral blood, collected on day 0 of MenACWY control vaccination.

The CDR3: CASSQTDRGWTEAFF. CDR3 bases: TGCGCCAGCAGCCAAACGGACAGGGGATGGACTGAAGCTTTCTTT. The chain links TRBV4-3 to TRBJ1-1; TRBD1 matches at 9 bases. Germline CDR1 and CDR2: LGHNA and YSLEER. CDR3 size: 15 residues. Unmatched junction bases numbered 6, after V lost 2 bases and J lost 5 bases.